This T cell receptor beta chain emerged from a study of T cell repertoires in cytomegalovirus infection. Study overall: Recently described HLA-C-restricted plus well-studied HLA-B-restricted CMV epitopes were used. Study-wide results and caveats: There were HLA-C-restricted CMV-specific TCR beta clonotypes dominating the ex vivo response.

In TCRdb, the reads were re-called with MiXCR into one record per CDR3 protein. The sample records 250,000 to 300,000 distinct CDR3 sequences, roughly 21% being singletons. A remark on this clonotype: The antigen is undetermined.

V was trimmed by 0 bases and J by 7 bases, leaving 10 bases between them. The germline gives CDR1 GTSNPN, CDR2 SVGIG (reference sequence). The CDR3 covers 13 residues. This TCR was sampled from a human donor in good health (CMV status not recorded). Some clones in this sample may be carry-over from other donors' samples. Specimen: cultured PBMCs, collected from culture after CMV antigen stimulation. The chain carries TRBV30 and TRBJ1-5; a weak D match, TRBD1 (6 bases). The chain's CDR3 is CAWSVQGRQPQHF. The DNA for the CDR3 is TGTGCCTGGAGTGTACAGGGAAGGCAGCCCCAGCATTTT.